This TCR beta chain was recovered during a study of regulatory T cells in long-lasting Graves disease. Study-wide background: Over 5 years of antithyroid drugs plus positive TSH receptor antibodies defined persistent Graves' disease. The study's findings and limits: Segments TRBV28, TRBJ1-2 and TRBJ2-5 showed preferential usage in persistent disease. Persistent Graves' patients showed reduced TCR diversity versus newly diagnosed patients.

As regards this clonotype: Its cognate antigen is unknown.

This sample's time point: persistent/refractory GD, antithyroid drugs over 5 years with positive TRAb. There was RNA extracted from PBMCs, and the TCR library was made from it. Through Arm-PCR of CDR3 regions and iRepertoire HTBI primers, TCR beta libraries were built. TCRdb processed the multiplex PCR reads anew with MiXCR; each CDR3 protein has one entry. This table has a few hundred thousand distinct CDR3 sequences, roughly a quarter appearing once. Germline V CDR1 and CDR2: MNHEY, SMNVEV (reference sequence). V lost 8 bases and J lost 2; bases outside the gene matches: 9. The CDR3 is 15 residues long.

Sequencing was performed on peripheral blood mononuclear cells (PBMCs), taken when the disease was refractory, from a patient treated with antithyroid drugs. The receptor comes from a female donor with Graves disease. The V gene is TRBV27, the J gene TRBJ2-3, with TRBD2 matching over 8 bases. This chain's CDR3 is CASQLTSGPTDTQYF. The CDR3 coding sequence is TGTGCCAGCCAACTTACTAGCGGACCCACAGATACGCAGTATTTT.